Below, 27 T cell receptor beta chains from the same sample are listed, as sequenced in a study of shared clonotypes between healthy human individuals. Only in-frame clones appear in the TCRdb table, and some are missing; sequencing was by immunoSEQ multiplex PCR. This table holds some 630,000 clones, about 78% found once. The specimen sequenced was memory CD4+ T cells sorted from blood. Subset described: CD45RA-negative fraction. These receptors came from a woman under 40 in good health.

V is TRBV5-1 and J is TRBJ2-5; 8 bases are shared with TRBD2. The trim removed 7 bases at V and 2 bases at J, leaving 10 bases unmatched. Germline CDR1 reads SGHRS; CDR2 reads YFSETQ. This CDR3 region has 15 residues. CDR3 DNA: TGCGCCAGCTCGTACTTATTAGCGGGGCAAGAGACCCAGTACTTC. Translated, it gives CASSYLLAGQETQYF.

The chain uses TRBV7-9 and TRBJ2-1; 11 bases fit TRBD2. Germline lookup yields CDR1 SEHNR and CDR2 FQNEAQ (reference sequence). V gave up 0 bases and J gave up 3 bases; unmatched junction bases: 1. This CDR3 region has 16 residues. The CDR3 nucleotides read TGTGCCAGCAGCTTAGCACTAGCGGGAGACTACAATGAGCAGTTCTTC. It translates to CASSLALAGDYNEQFF.

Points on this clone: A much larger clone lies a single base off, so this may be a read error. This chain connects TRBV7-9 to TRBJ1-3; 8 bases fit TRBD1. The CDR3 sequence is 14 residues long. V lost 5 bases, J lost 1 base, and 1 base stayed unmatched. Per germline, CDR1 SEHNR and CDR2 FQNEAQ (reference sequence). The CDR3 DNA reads TGTGCCAGCAGCCGGACAGGGTCTGGAAACACCATATATTTT. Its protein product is CASSRTGSGNTIYF.

CDR3 in amino acids: CASGLGSRTRGYTF. CDR3 DNA sequence: TGTGCTAGTGGTTTGGGCAGCAGGACTCGTGGCTACACCTTC. This chain links TRBV12-5 with TRBJ1-2; no definite D call. The CDR3 has 14 residues. Germline assignment: CDR1 LGHNT and CDR2 FRNRAP. Trimming took 1 base from V and 7 from J, leaving 13 bases between them.

The CDR3, as DNA: TGTGCCAGCAGAATACAGGGGGATTCCTACGAGCAGTACTTC. It specifies CASRIQGDSYEQYF. The chain links TRBV11-3 to TRBJ2-7; 8 bases match TRBD1. After removal of 6 bases from V and 1 base from J, the junction contained 5 bases not matched to a gene. Germline CDR1 SGHNT, CDR2 YENEEA. The CDR3 has 14 amino acids. The full variable domain, rest sourced from reference TRBV11-3 and TRBJ2-7, is EAGVVQSPRYKIIEKKQPVAFWCNPISGHNTLYWYLQNLGQGPELLIRYENEEAVDDSQLPKDRFSAERLKGVDSTLKIQPAELGDSAVYLCASRIQGDSYEQYFGPGTRLTVT.

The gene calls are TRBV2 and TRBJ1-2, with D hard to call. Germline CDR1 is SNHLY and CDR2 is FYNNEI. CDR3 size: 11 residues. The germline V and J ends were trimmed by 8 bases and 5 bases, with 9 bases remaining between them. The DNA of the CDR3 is TGTGCCAGCCGGCAGTTTTATGGCTACACCTTC. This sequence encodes CASRQFYGYTF.

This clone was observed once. CDR3 in DNA: TGTGCCAGTAGTACACCGGGACAGGGGTCGGAGACCCAGTACTTC. Protein: CASSTPGQGSETQYF. The chain carries TRBV19 and TRBJ2-5, with 10 nucleotides matching TRBD1. V trimming: 4 bases; J trimming: 5 bases; junction bases outside the gene matches: 7. The CDR3 contains 15 residues. The germline CDR1 and CDR2 sequences are LNHDA and SQIVND (reference sequence).

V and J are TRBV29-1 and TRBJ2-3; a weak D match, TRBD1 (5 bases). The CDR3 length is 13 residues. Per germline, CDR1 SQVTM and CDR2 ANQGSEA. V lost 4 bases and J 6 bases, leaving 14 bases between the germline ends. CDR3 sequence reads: CSVVGQAGDTQYF. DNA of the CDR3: TGCAGCGTTGTGGGGCAGGCCGGGGATACGCAGTATTTT.

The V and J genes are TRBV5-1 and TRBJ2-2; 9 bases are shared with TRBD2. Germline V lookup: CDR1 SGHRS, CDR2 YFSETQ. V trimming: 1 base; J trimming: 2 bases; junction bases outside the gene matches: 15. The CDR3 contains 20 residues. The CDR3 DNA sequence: TGCGCCAGCAGCTTGTCCTTTGCGGGACTAGCATTCGGAAACACCGGGGAGCTGTTTTTT. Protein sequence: CASSLSFAGLAFGNTGELFF.

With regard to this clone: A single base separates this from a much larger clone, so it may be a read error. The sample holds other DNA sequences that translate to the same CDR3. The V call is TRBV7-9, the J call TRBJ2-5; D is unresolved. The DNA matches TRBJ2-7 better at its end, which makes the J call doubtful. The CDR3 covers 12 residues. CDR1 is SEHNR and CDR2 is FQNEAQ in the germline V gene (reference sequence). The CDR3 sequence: CASSLDPYEQYF. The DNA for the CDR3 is TGTGCCAGCAGCTTGGATCCCTACGAGCAGTACTTC.

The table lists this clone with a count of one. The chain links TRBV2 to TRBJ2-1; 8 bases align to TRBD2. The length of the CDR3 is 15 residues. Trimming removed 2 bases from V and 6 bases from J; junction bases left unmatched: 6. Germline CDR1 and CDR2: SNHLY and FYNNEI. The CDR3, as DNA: TGTGCCAGCAGTGAATTAGGACTAGCAGGCAATGAGCAGTTCTTC. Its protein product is CASSELGLAGNEQFF.

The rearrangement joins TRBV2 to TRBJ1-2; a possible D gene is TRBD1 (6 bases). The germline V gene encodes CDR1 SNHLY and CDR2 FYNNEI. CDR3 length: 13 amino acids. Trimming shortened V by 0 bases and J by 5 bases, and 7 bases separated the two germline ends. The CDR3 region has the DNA TGTGCCAGCAGTGAAGCGCAGGGGTATGGCTACACCTTC. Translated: CASSEAQGYGYTF.

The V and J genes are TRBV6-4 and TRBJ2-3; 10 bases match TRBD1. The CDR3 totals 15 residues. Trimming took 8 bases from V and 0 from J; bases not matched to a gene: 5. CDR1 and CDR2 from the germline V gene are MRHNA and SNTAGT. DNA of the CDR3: TGTGCCAGCGGGACAGGGGATCATAGCACAGATACGCAGTATTTT. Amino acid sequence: CASGTGDHSTDTQYF.

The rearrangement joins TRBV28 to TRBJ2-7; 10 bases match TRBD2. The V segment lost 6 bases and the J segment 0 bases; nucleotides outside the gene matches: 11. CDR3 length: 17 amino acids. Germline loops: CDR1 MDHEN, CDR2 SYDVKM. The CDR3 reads CASRPPTSGLSSYEQYF. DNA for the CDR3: TGTGCCAGCAGACCCCCGACTAGCGGGCTCAGCTCCTACGAGCAGTACTTC.

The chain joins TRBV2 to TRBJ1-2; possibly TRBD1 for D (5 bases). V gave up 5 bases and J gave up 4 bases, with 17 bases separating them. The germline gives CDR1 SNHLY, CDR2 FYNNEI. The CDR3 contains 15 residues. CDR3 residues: CASSSLRAGGYGYTF. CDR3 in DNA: TGTGCCAGCAGTTCCCTGAGGGCGGGGGGCTATGGCTACACCTTC.

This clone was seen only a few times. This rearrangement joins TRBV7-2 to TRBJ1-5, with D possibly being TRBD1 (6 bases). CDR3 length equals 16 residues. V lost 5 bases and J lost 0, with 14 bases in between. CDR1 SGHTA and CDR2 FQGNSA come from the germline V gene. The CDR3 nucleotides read TGTGCCAGCAGCCCCTGGACAGACTTTAGCAATCAGCCCCAGCATTTT. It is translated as CASSPWTDFSNQPQHF.

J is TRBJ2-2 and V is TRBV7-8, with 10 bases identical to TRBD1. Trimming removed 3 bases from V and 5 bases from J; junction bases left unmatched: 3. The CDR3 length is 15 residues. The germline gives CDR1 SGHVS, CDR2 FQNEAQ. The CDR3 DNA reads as TGTGCCAGCAGCTTCCGGGACAGGGGAACCGGGGAGCTGTTTTTT. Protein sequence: CASSFRDRGTGELFF.

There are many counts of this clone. CDR3 bases: TGTGCCAGCAAATTAGCCCGAAGAAGCAATCAGCCCCAGCATTTT. Protein: CASKLARRSNQPQHF. The V gene is TRBV2, the J gene TRBJ1-5; no clear D gene. This CDR3 has 15 amino acids. V dropped 7 bases and J dropped 1 base, with 14 bases sitting between them. In germline, CDR1 is SNHLY, CDR2 FYNNEI.

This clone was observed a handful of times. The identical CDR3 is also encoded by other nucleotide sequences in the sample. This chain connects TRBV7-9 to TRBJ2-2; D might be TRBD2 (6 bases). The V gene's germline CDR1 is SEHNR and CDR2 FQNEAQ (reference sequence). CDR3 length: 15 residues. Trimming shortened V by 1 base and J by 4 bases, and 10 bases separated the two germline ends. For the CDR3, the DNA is TGTGCCAGCAGCTTAGGACTAGATAGCACCGGGGAGCTGTTTTTT. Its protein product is CASSLGLDSTGELFF.

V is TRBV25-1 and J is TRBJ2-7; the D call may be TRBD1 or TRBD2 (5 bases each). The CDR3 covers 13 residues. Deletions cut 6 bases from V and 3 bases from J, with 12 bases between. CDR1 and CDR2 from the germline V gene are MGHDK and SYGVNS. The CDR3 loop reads CASRGTQNYEQYF. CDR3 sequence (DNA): TGTGCCAGCAGAGGGACCCAAAACTACGAGCAGTACTTC.

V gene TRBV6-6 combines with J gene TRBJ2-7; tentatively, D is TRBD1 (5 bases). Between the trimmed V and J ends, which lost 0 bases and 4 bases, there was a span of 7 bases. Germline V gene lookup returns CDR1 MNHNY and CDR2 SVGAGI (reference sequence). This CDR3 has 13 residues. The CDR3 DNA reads TGTGCCAGCAGTTACTCGGGGCCTTACGAGCAGTACTTC. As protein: CASSYSGPYEQYF.

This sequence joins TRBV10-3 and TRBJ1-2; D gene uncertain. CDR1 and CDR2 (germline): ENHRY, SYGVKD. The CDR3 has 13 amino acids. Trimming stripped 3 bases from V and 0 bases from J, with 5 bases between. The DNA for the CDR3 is TGTGCCATCAGTGATACGGCTAACTATGGCTACACCTTC. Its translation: CAISDTANYGYTF.

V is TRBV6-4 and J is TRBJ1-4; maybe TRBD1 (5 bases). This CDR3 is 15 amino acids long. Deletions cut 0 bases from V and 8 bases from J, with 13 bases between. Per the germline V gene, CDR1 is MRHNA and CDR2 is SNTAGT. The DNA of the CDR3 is TGTGCCAGCAGTGACTCTGCAGGGATTGGCGAAAAACTGTTTTTT. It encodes CASSDSAGIGEKLFF.

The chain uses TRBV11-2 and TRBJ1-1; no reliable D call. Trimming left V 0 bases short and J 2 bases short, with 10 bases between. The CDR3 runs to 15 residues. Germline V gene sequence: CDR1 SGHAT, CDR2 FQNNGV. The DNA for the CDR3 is TGTGCCAGCAGCTTAGATCGGTTCGGAAACACTGAAGCTTTCTTT. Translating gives CASSLDRFGNTEAFF.

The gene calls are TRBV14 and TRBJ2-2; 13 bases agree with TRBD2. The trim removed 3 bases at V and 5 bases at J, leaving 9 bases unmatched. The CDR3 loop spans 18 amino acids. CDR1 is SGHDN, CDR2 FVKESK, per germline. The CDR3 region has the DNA TGTGCCAGCAGCCAGCTCGGACTAGCGGGAGTTTTTACCGGGGAGCTGTTTTTT. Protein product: CASSQLGLAGVFTGELFF.

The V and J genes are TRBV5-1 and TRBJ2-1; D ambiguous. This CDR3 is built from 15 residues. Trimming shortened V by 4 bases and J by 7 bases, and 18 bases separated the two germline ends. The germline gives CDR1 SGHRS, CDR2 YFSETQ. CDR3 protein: CASSQKTTGRNEQFF. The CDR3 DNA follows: TGCGCCAGCAGCCAAAAAACGACCGGGCGAAATGAGCAGTTCTTC.

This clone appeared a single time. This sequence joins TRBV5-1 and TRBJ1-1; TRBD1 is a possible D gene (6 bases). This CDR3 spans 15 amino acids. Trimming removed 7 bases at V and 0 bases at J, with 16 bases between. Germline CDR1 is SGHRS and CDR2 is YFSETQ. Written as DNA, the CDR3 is TGCGCCAGCTGCGATGGGAGGACAGTGAACACTGAAGCTTTCTTT. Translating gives CASCDGRTVNTEAFF.